This T cell receptor (beta chain) emerged from a study of cytomegalovirus exposure and HLA in healthy donors. General observations from the study: It has been reported that TCR beta sequences accurately predicted the HLA-A and HLA-B alleles of most subjects.

Primers included in the PCR were 60 Vbeta and 13 Jbeta primers. The table came from immunoSEQ multiplex PCR; TCRdb's copy has only in-frame clones and leaves some out. Among roughly 63,000 clones, 75% were seen once, and the ten largest hold roughly 25%. There are a few counts of this clone. What it recognizes is unknown. What was sequenced was PBMCs. The clonotype comes from a woman between 40 and 55 years old in good health and CMV-seropositive.

The CDR3 is CASTPPGRVNTEAFF. CDR3 bases: TGTGCCAGCACCCCTCCGGGGAGAGTGAACACTGAAGCTTTCTTT. J is TRBJ1-1 and V is TRBV6-5; D gene uncertain. V shed 7 bases and J shed 0 bases, with 15 bases lying between them. There are 15 residues in the CDR3. The germline V gene has CDR1 MNHEY and CDR2 SVGAGI.